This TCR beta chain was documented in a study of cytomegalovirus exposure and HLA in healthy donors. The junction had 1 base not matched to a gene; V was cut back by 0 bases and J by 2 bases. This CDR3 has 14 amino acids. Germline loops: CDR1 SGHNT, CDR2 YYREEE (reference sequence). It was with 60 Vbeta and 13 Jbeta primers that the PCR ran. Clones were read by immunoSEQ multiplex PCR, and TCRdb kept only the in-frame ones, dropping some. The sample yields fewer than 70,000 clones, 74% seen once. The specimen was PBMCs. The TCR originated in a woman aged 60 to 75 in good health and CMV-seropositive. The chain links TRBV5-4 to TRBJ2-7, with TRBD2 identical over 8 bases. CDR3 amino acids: CASSLDSGAYEQYF. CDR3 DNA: TGTGCCAGCAGCTTGGATAGCGGGGCCTACGAGCAGTACTTC.